These 2 T cell receptor beta chains were sequenced from one sample in a study of Graves' ophthalmopathy and Graves' hyperthyroidism. Amplification of TCR beta CDR3 regions used RNA transcripts. RT-PCR was first run with HTBI primers, then multiplex PCR in a second round. TCRdb re-called the multiplex PCR reads through MiXCR, storing one row per CDR3 protein. The sample has around 520,000 distinct CDR3 sequences, 35% to 40% seen once. Source material: peripheral blood or thyroid tissue (not recorded which). These receptors all stem from an adult man with Graves' hyperthyroidism.

With respect to this clonotype: This CDR3 fails to terminate in the conserved phenylalanine or tryptophan, so it likely reflects a read error. No DNA is shown, since the ends of the CDR3 on it are uncertain; the CDR3 is the one TCRdb lists. The chain carries TRBV29-1 and TRBJ2-2; the table's D gene call, TRBD1, was not cross checked with the DNA. Inclusive of both ends, the CDR3 amounts to 8 amino acids. The germline gives CDR1 SQVTM, CDR2 ANQGSEA. The CDR3 here is CSVEGGAK.

The J gene is TRBJ2-5, the V gene TRBV5-1; the D call may be TRBD1 or TRBD2 (5 bases each). In germline, CDR1 is SGHRS, CDR2 YFSETQ. The V gene lost 4 bases and the J gene lost 5 bases, with 18 bases spanning the gap. This CDR3 is built from 15 residues. CDR3 sequence: CASSRGGTIGETQYF. CDR3 bases: TGCGCCAGCAGCCGTGGGGGAACGATCGGGGAGACCCAGTACTTC.